Listed below are T cell receptor beta chains from one sample, sequenced in a study of blood T cell repertoires in COVID-19. Assay: immunoSEQ multiplex PCR; the TCRdb copy retains only in-frame clones and omits some. Of about 160,000 clones in the sample, about 88% were seen once. Sequenced: peripheral blood. These TCRs come from a woman aged 55-69 years with COVID-19, enrolled during active disease. Each CDR3 is given with its conserved first and last residue. A D gene is named only where the DNA matches it firmly. Some rows mark clone size as missing; the rest say once, few, many or name a class of expanded clone.

CDR3: CASSEARGEPKLFF
DNA: TGTGCCAGCAGTGAGGCCCGGGGGGAGCCAAAACTGTTTTTT
D: .
V: TRBV2
J: TRBJ1-4
size: few

CDR3: CASSGTSGVYNEQFF
DNA: TGCGCCAGCAGCGGGACTAGCGGGGTCTACAATGAGCAGTTCTTC
D: TRBD2
V: TRBV5-1
J: TRBJ2-1
size: .

CDR3: CASSSRGTEAFF
DNA: TGTGCCAGCAGCTCGCGGGGCACTGAAGCTTTCTTT
D: .
V: TRBV11-2
J: TRBJ1-1
size: .

CDR3: CASSATAPYGYTF
DNA: TGTGCCAGTAGTGCGACAGCTCCCTATGGCTACACCTTC
D: .
V: TRBV19
J: TRBJ1-2
size: .

CDR3: CASSLAGRTEAFF
DNA: TGTGCCAGCAGCTTAGCTGGGAGAACTGAAGCTTTCTTT
D: .
V: TRBV7-6
J: TRBJ1-1
size: .

CDR3: CASSNGHRVIGSNYGYTF
DNA: TGTGCCAGTAGTAATGGTCACAGGGTTATAGGATCTAACTATGGCTACACCTTC
D: .
V: TRBV19
J: TRBJ1-2
size: .

CDR3: CASSLRRGTEAFF
DNA: TGTGCCAGCAGCTTGAGAAGGGGAACTGAAGCTTTCTTT
D: .
V: TRBV7-9
J: TRBJ1-1
size: .

CDR3: CASSQVAGAFTGELFF
DNA: TGTGCCAGCAGCCAAGTAGCGGGAGCCTTCACCGGGGAGCTGTTTTTT
D: TRBD2
V: TRBV14
J: TRBJ2-2
size: .

CDR3: CASSPTTRLVLPGEQYF
DNA: TGTGCCAGCAGCCCTACAACAAGACTAGTCCTCCCCGGCGAGCAGTACTTC
D: .
V: TRBV7-8
J: TRBJ2-7
size: .

CDR3: CASSTLTTGSPANYGYTF
DNA: TGTGCCAGTAGTACACTTACGACAGGGTCCCCAGCTAACTATGGCTACACCTTC
D: TRBD1
V: TRBV19
J: TRBJ1-2
size: .